The 28 T cell receptor beta chains below were found in one sample sequenced in a study of CD8 T cells in Susac syndrome. Random-hexamer reverse transcription was applied to roughly 0.5 to 1 ug RNA. TCRdb independently ran MiXCR on the immunoSEQ multiplex PCR reads; one entry per CDR3 protein. The top ten hold roughly 0.26% of the sample, which has tens of thousands of distinct CDR3 sequences, roughly 93% seen once. Sequenced material: CD8+ T cells from PBMCs. The receptor source for this set is a human donor in good health.

The chain carries TRBV19 and TRBJ1-1, with D unclear. The CDR3 runs to 16 residues. CDR1 and CDR2 (germline): LNHDA, SQIVND (reference sequence). With 0 bases removed from V and 4 bases from J, the gap between germline ends came to 15 bases. In DNA form, the CDR3 reads TGTGCCAGTAGTATAGATCTGGCCGGGCTGGGCACTGAAGCTTTCTTT. Residues: CASSIDLAGLGTEAFF.

V is TRBV23-1 and J is TRBJ2-5; TRBD1 agrees at 7 bases. TRBV23-1 is marked as an open reading frame, function uncertain. The CDR3 sequence is 18 residues long. With V trimmed by 1 base and J by 4 bases, 15 bases remained unmatched. In DNA form, the CDR3 reads TGCGCCAGCAGTCAATTAGCTAGGGGGCGCGAAGATAGAGAGACCCAGTACTTC. Translating gives CASSQLARGREDRETQYF.

The genes are TRBV9 and TRBJ2-7; 7 bases match TRBD2. CDR3 length: 14 amino acids. Unmatched junction bases numbered 8, after V lost 7 bases and J lost 1 base. CDR1 is SGDLS, CDR2 YYNGEE, per germline. The CDR3, as DNA: TGTGCCAGCGGCAGCGGGGAAGCGTCCTACGAGCAGTACTTC. Protein product: CASGSGEASYEQYF.

The gene calls are TRBV28 and TRBJ1-1, with a tentative D call TRBD1 (5 bases). CDR1 MDHEN and CDR2 SYDVKM come from the germline V gene. The CDR3 has 12 amino acids. Trimming removed 3 bases from V and 5 bases from J, with 7 bases in between. The DNA for the CDR3 is TGTGCCAGCAGTTTTGGGGGTACTGAAGCTTTCTTT. Translation: CASSFGGTEAFF.

The rearrangement joins TRBV3-1 to TRBJ2-1, with TRBD1 matching over 8 bases. CDR3 size: 15 residues. Germline assignment: CDR1 LGHDT and CDR2 YNNKEL (reference sequence). V shed 0 bases and J 9 bases; nucleotides not matched to a gene: 7. The CDR3 loop is CASSQDRQGASEQFF. In nucleotides, the CDR3 is TGTGCCAGCAGCCAAGATCGGCAGGGGGCGAGTGAGCAGTTCTTC.

The chain has TRBV5-6 and TRBJ2-7, with 12 bases aligning to TRBD2. CDR1 is SGHDT, CDR2 YYEEEE, per germline. Trimming at V came to 2 bases and at J to 2 bases, leaving 5 bases not matched to a gene. This CDR3 has 16 amino acids. The CDR3 DNA reads as TGTGCCAGCAGCTTTGGTCTAGCGGGAGGGGCCTACGAGCAGTACGTC. Its protein is CASSFGLAGGAYEQYV.

This clonotype was observed a single time. The CDR3 reads CASIPSQGPTDTQYF. The CDR3 DNA follows: TGTGCCAGCATCCCATCCCAGGGGCCCACAGATACGCAGTATTTT. V and J are TRBV7-9 and TRBJ2-3; the D gene is possibly TRBD1 (6 bases). V lost 7 bases, J lost 2 bases, and 16 bases lay in between. CDR1 and CDR2 (germline): SEHNR, FQNEAQ (reference sequence). CDR3 length: 15 amino acids.

The V call is TRBV14, the J call TRBJ1-2; maybe TRBD1 (6 bases). The CDR3 consists of 12 residues. The germline CDR1 and CDR2 sequences are SGHDN and FVKESK. Trimming took 10 bases from V and 8 from J, leaving 17 bases between them. The CDR3 sequence is CATRQGTDGYTF. The CDR3 region has the DNA TGTGCCACCCGCCAGGGGACTGACGGCTACACCTTC.

The J gene is TRBJ1-1, the V gene TRBV7-9; 8 positions agree with TRBD1. Unmatched junction bases numbered 10, after V lost 2 bases and J lost 2 bases. This CDR3 is 17 amino acids long. Germline V gene lookup returns CDR1 SEHNR and CDR2 FQNEAQ (reference sequence). Here the CDR3 reads CASSLPLRTGSNTEAFF. CDR3 in DNA: TGTGCCAGCAGCTTACCTCTTAGGACAGGGAGTAACACTGAAGCTTTCTTT.

This clonotype was picked up a small number of times. The chain is built from TRBV12-3 or TRBV12-4 and TRBJ2-7; perhaps TRBD2 as D (6 bases). The V end lost 8 bases, the J end lost 2 bases, and 7 bases lay between the germline ends. There are 11 residues in the CDR3. CDR3: CASPGAYEQYV. CDR3 nucleotides: TGTGCCAGCCCGGGGGCCTACGAGCAGTACGTC.

The rearrangement joins TRBV10-3 to TRBJ2-7; no clear D. V was pared by 0 bases and J by 7 bases, with 10 bases between. Per the germline V gene, CDR1 is ENHRY and CDR2 is SYGVKD. CDR3 length equals 13 residues. DNA for the CDR3: TGTGCCATCAGTGAGTCCAATTTGTCAGAGCAGTACGTC. Translated, it gives CAISESNLSEQYV.

The chain recombines TRBV27 with TRBJ2-1; 9 bases agree with TRBD2. Germline lookup yields CDR1 MNHEY and CDR2 SMNVEV (reference sequence). J was trimmed by 6 bases and V by 3 bases; bases with no gene match: 6. The CDR3 extends over 15 amino acids. The CDR3 DNA sequence: TGTGCCAGCAGTTTCGGCCTAGCGGGAACCAATGAGCAGTTCTTC. Its protein product is CASSFGLAGTNEQFF.

The chain links TRBV20-1 to TRBJ1-2; TRBD1 might be the D (6 bases). V lost 6 bases and J 6 bases, leaving 17 bases between the germline ends. The CDR3 contains 13 residues. CDR1 is DFQATT, CDR2 SNEGSKA, per germline (reference sequence). The CDR3 DNA reads TGCAGTGCCTTTCAGGGGTTAGTCGATGGCTACACCTTC. This codes for CSAFQGLVDGYTF.

This clonotype was observed once. The chain joins TRBV5-1 to TRBJ1-1; TRBD1 is a possible D gene (5 bases). V lost 4 bases, J lost 6 bases, and 16 bases lay in between. Germline values: CDR1 SGHRS, CDR2 YFSETQ. This CDR3 spans 14 amino acids. In nucleotides, the CDR3 is TGCGCCAGCAGCAAAACCGCTGGGGGGTCTGAAGCTTTCTTT. This translates into CASSKTAGGSEAFF.

The rearrangement uses TRBV5-1 and TRBJ2-1, with D maybe TRBD1 (5 bases). V was trimmed by 0 bases and J by 0 bases, leaving 7 bases between them. The germline V gene encodes CDR1 SGHRS and CDR2 YFSETQ. The length of the CDR3 is 15 residues. CDR3 nucleotides: TGCGCCAGCAGCTTGGGACAGAGCTCCTACAATGAGCAGTTCTTC. Translation: CASSLGQSSYNEQFF.

The V gene is TRBV10-2, the J gene TRBJ2-5; TRBD1 agrees at 9 bases. The J segment lost 5 bases and the V segment lost 8 bases, leaving 6 bases of the junction unmatched. Germline values: CDR1 WSHSY, CDR2 SAAADI. The CDR3 extends over 13 amino acids. The CDR3 sequence: CASQDRGWETQYF. CDR3 bases: TGCGCCAGCCAGGACAGGGGTTGGGAGACCCAGTACTTC.

V and J are TRBV15 and TRBJ2-1, with 9 nucleotides matching TRBD2. The CDR3 runs 17 residues. Trimming took 3 bases from V and 2 from J; bases not matched to a gene: 8. Germline V lookup: CDR1 LNHNV, CDR2 YYDKDF (reference sequence). Written as DNA, the CDR3 is TGTGCCACCAGCAGTGCCCTAGCGGGAAAAACCTACAATGAGCAGTTCTTC. This gives the protein CATSSALAGKTYNEQFF. The full variable domain, completed using reference TRBV15 and TRBJ2-1, is DAMVIQNPRYQVTQFGKPVTLSCSQTLNHNVMYWYQQKSSQAPKLLFHYYDKDFNNEADTPDNFQSRRPNTSFCFLDIRSPGLGDTAMYLCATSSALAGKTYNEQFFGPGTRLTVL.

The J gene is TRBJ2-7, the V gene TRBV27; 7 bases align to TRBD1. V lost 10 bases to trimming and J lost 0 bases; unmatched junction nucleotides: 6. The CDR3 contains 13 residues. Looked up from germline, CDR1 is MNHEY and CDR2 is SMNVEV (reference sequence). The CDR3 protein is CATVGGLSYEQYF. The CDR3 DNA reads TGTGCCACCGTAGGGGGCCTCTCCTACGAGCAGTACTTC.

This chain links TRBV14 with TRBJ2-7; D tentatively reads TRBD1 or TRBD2 (6 bases each). Trimming stripped 6 bases from V and 2 bases from J, with 17 bases between. The germline V gene encodes CDR1 SGHDN and CDR2 FVKESK. The CDR3 covers 15 residues. CDR3 coding DNA: TGTGCCAGCAGTTGGGGCCGGGGGCAAACCTACGAGCAGTACTTC. Its protein is CASSWGRGQTYEQYF.

This chain joins TRBV9 and TRBJ2-2; 9 nucleotides match TRBD2. This CDR3 contains 15 residues. The germline gives CDR1 SGDLS, CDR2 YYNGEE. The V gene end was trimmed by 0 bases and the J gene end by 6 bases; junction bases not matched to a gene: 3. For the CDR3, the DNA is TGTGCCAGCAGCGTAGGACTAGCGGCCCCCGGGGAGCTGTTTTTT. Amino acids: CASSVGLAAPGELFF. The full variable domain, its missing parts supplied by reference TRBV9 and TRBJ2-2, is DSGVTQTPKHLITATGQRVTLRCSPRSGDLSVYWYQQSLDQGLQFLIQYYNGEERAKGNILERFSAQQFPDLHSELNLSSLELGDSALYFCASSVGLAAPGELFFGEGSRLTVL.

The chain combines TRBV9 with TRBJ1-2; 7 bases line up with TRBD1. The ends lost 3 bases at V and 8 bases at J; junction bases unmatched: 10. CDR3 length equals 14 residues. Germline loops: CDR1 SGDLS, CDR2 YYNGEE. The chain's CDR3 is CASSAPGGRLGYTF. The CDR3 nucleotides are TGTGCCAGCAGCGCACCAGGGGGTAGATTAGGCTACACCTTC.

The V call is TRBV4-1, the J call TRBJ2-3; tentatively, D is TRBD1 or TRBD2 (6 bases each). From germline, CDR1 is MGHRA and CDR2 YSYEKL. V lost 0 bases and J 3 bases, leaving 16 bases between the germline ends. The length of the CDR3 is 17 residues. This CDR3 reads CASSQDGGGRRTDTQYF. The CDR3, as DNA: TGCGCCAGCAGCCAAGATGGAGGGGGGAGACGGACAGATACGCAGTATTTT.

J is TRBJ1-5 and V is TRBV20-1; 7 nucleotides agree with TRBD1. There are 15 residues in the CDR3. Per germline, CDR1 DFQATT and CDR2 SNEGSKA (reference sequence). V dropped 2 bases and J dropped 3; count of bases not matched to a gene: 7. In nucleotides, the CDR3 is TGCAGTGCTAGAACTTCCAGGGGGTACAATCAGCCCCAGCATTTT. Translating it yields CSARTSRGYNQPQHF.

The V call is TRBV20-1, the J call TRBJ1-3; D remains unclear. Trimming took 2 bases from V and 0 from J, leaving 5 bases between them. Germline CDR1 and CDR2: DFQATT and SNEGSKA (reference sequence). This CDR3 has 13 amino acids. The CDR3 DNA follows: TGCAGTGCTAGAACTTCCTCTGGAAACACCATATATTTT. This sequence encodes CSARTSSGNTIYF.

The genes are TRBV4-1 and TRBJ2-7; D not resolved. The V end was cut by 3 bases, the J end by 2 bases, with 8 bases between. From germline, CDR1 is MGHRA and CDR2 YSYEKL. The CDR3 runs to 13 residues. The CDR3 nucleotides read TGCGCCAGCAGCCACCCTCGTACCTACGAGCAGTACGTC. This sequence encodes CASSHPRTYEQYV.

The chain recombines TRBV9 with TRBJ1-3; D unresolved. This CDR3 region has 11 residues. Between the trimmed V and J ends, which lost 8 bases and 3 bases, there was a span of 6 bases. Looked up from germline, CDR1 is SGDLS and CDR2 is YYNGEE. CDR3 nucleotides: TGTGCCAGTGGCTTTGGAAACACCATATATTTT. Its translation: CASGFGNTIYF.

The rearrangement links TRBV9 to TRBJ2-1; 10 bases map to TRBD2. The V segment lost 4 bases and the J segment 6 bases; nucleotides outside the gene matches: 4. The V gene's germline CDR1 is SGDLS and CDR2 YYNGEE. The CDR3 runs to 14 residues. The CDR3 DNA follows: TGTGCCAGCAGCCTGTCTAGCGGGAGCAATGAGCAGTTCTTC. It is translated as CASSLSSGSNEQFF.

This chain links TRBV7-9 with TRBJ1-4, with TRBD1 identical over 7 bases. Per the germline V gene, CDR1 is SEHNR and CDR2 is FQNEAQ (reference sequence). CDR3 size: 15 residues. V was clipped by 5 bases and J by 5 bases; unmatched bases: 8. The CDR3 is CASSPGTAGNEKLFF. The CDR3 DNA sequence: TGTGCCAGCAGCCCCGGGACAGCTGGGAATGAAAAACTGTTTTTT.